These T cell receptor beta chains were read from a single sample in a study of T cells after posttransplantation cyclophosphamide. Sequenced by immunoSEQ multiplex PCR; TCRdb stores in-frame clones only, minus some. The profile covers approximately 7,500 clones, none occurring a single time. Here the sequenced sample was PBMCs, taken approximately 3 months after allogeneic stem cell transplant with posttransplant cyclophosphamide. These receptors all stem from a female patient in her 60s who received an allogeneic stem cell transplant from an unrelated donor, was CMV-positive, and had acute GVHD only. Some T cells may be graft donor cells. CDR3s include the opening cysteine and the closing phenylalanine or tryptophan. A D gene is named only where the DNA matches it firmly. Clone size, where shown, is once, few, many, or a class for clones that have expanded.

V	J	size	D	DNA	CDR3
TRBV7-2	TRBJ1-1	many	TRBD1	TGTGCCAGCAGCTTAGATACAGGGGATAACACTGAAGCTTTCTTT	CASSLDTGDNTEAFF
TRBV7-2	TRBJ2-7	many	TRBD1	TGTGCCAGCAGCTTAGGATCTGGACAGGTGCGCGAGCAGTACTTC	CASSLGSGQVREQYF
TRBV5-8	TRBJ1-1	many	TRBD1	TGTGCCAGCAGCTTGGACTTTGGGACAGGGGGCCTCCGTGAAGCTTTCTTT	CASSLDFGTGGLREAFF
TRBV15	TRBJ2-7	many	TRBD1	TGTGCCACCAGCAGTCCATCGCCAGGGGGCGCGGACGAGCAGTACTTC	CATSSPSPGGADEQYF
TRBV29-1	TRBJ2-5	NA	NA	TGCAGCGTTGAAAACAGCCAAGAGCCCCAGTACTTC	CSVENSQEPQYF
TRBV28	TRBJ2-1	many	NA	TGTGCCAGCAGTTTAACCGGGACTTCATATGAGCAGTTCTTC	CASSLTGTSYEQFF
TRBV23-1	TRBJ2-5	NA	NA	TGCGCCAGCAGGCTGGGAGAGCGGAAAGAGACCCAGTACTTC	CASRLGERKETQYF
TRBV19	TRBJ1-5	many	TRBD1	TGTGCCAGTAGCCTAAATCCGGGACAGGGGCATCAGCCCCAGCATTTT	CASSLNPGQGHQPQHF
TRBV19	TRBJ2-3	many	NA	TGTGCCAGTAGTCCAGGGGTGCGGGATACGCAGTATTTT	CASSPGVRDTQYF
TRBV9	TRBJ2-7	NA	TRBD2	TGTGCCAGCAGCGTAGGGGCGGGAGGGCCTATCGAGCAGTACTTC	CASSVGAGGPIEQYF
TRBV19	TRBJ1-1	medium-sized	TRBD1	TGTGCCAGTAGTATAAGGTACAGGGGAGAAGCTTTCTTT	CASSIRYRGEAFF
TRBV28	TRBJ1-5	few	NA	TGTGCCAGTTACAGGTCTAGGCAGCCCCAGCATTTT	CASYRSRQPQHF
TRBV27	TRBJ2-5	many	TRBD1	TGTGCCAGCAGTTTAGAGGAAGACAGGGGGAGAGTAGAGACCCAGTACTTC	CASSLEEDRGRVETQYF
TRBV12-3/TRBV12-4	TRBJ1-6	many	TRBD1	TGTGCCAGCAGGCCTCGACAGGGGACCAATTCACCCCTCCACTTT	CASRPRQGTNSPLHF
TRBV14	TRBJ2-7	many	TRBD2	TGTGCCAGCAGCCAGGGACTAGCGGGGGACTACGAGCAGTACTTC	CASSQGLAGDYEQYF
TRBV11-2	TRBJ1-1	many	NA	TGTGCCAGCAGCTACGCAGGGTCGGCCACTGAAGCTTTCTTT	CASSYAGSATEAFF
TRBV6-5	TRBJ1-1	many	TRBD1	TGTGCCAGCACCTCCTCAAACAGGGGGCAGGCAGCTTTCTTT	CASTSSNRGQAAFF
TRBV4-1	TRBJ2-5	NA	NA	TGCGCCAGCAGCCAAGTAGTCACGGGTTTCGAGGAGACCCAGTACTTC	CASSQVVTGFEETQYF